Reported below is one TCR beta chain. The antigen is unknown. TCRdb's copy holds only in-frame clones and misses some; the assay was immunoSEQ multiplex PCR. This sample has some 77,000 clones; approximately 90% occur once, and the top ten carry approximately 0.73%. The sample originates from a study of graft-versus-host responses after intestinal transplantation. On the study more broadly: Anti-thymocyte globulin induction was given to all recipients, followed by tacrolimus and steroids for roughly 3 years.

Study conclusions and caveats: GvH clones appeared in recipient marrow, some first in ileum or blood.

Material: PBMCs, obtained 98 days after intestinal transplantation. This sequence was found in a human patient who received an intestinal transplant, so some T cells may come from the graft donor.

Written as DNA, the CDR3 is TGCGCCAGCAGCTTAATCCAGACGGACCGCTTCCAAGAGACCCAGTACTTC. It translates to CASSLIQTDRFQETQYF. V and J are TRBV5-1 and TRBJ2-5, with no clear D. V was cut by 2 bases and J by 1 base, with 18 bases left in between. CDR1 and CDR2 from the germline V gene are SGHRS and YFSETQ. The CDR3 is made up of 17 amino acids.